A selection of T cell receptor beta chains follows, all from one sample in a study of control samples from healthy donors and cancer patients. The data were produced by immunoSEQ multiplex PCR, yet TCRdb's version contains in-frame clones alone and is incomplete. Counted here are 65,000 to 90,000 clones, more than 70% occurring once; the ten biggest clones make up 20% to 25%. The specimen sequenced was blood. Receptor source: a man aged 50-60 years in good health. The CDR3 runs from the conserved cysteine through the conserved F or W. A D gene is named only where the DNA matches it firmly. Size values are once, few and many counts, or a class for expanded clones, and some rows have none.

J gene: TRBJ2-1
clone size: NA
D gene: NA
V gene: TRBV10-1
CDR3 protein: CASSESFTYEQFF

J gene: TRBJ2-1
clone size: NA
D gene: TRBD2
V gene: TRBV2
CDR3 protein: CASTGGTSSYNEQFF

J gene: TRBJ2-2
clone size: NA
D gene: TRBD2
V gene: TRBV30
CDR3 protein: CAWSVTGLAGGQTGELFF

J gene: TRBJ1-4
clone size: NA
D gene: NA
V gene: TRBV4-1
CDR3 protein: CASSKGGAGGSEKLFF

J gene: TRBJ1-2
clone size: NA
D gene: TRBD1
V gene: TRBV12-3/TRBV12-4
CDR3 protein: CASSSGTARGYTF

J gene: TRBJ1-4
clone size: NA
D gene: NA
V gene: TRBV30
CDR3 protein: CAWTVNEKLFF

J gene: TRBJ1-6
clone size: NA
D gene: NA
V gene: TRBV7-7
CDR3 protein: CASSLAPDSPLHF

J gene: TRBJ1-5
clone size: NA
D gene: NA
V gene: TRBV25-1
CDR3 protein: CASSAHSNGGQPQHF

J gene: TRBJ1-3
clone size: NA
D gene: NA
V gene: TRBV6-6
CDR3 protein: CATNHPGDASGNTIYF

J gene: TRBJ1-1
clone size: NA
D gene: TRBD1
V gene: TRBV5-5
CDR3 protein: CASSPGQGTNTEAFF

J gene: TRBJ2-1
clone size: few
D gene: TRBD1
V gene: TRBV5-4
CDR3 protein: CASSSGQGRNEQFF

J gene: TRBJ2-3
clone size: NA
D gene: TRBD2
V gene: TRBV24-1
CDR3 protein: CATSDNGGGHGDTQYF

J gene: TRBJ2-1
clone size: NA
D gene: NA
V gene: TRBV15
CDR3 protein: CATSRDVGVSYNEQFF

J gene: TRBJ1-6
clone size: NA
D gene: NA
V gene: TRBV5-1
CDR3 protein: CASSLAGGGNSPLHF

J gene: TRBJ2-3
clone size: few
D gene: TRBD2
V gene: TRBV7-3
CDR3 protein: CASSHSGGAYTDTQYF

J gene: TRBJ1-1
clone size: once
D gene: NA
V gene: TRBV10-1
CDR3 protein: CASSAGRDTEAFF

J gene: TRBJ1-5
clone size: NA
D gene: NA
V gene: TRBV7-2
CDR3 protein: CASSFYGDGGNQPQHF

J gene: TRBJ1-2
clone size: NA
D gene: NA
V gene: TRBV2
CDR3 protein: CASSLTGYGYTF

J gene: TRBJ1-3
clone size: NA
D gene: NA
V gene: TRBV6-5
CDR3 protein: CASSYSRGFDAIYF

J gene: TRBJ2-7
clone size: NA
D gene: NA
V gene: TRBV6-2/TRBV6-3
CDR3 protein: CASSYAGYEQYF

J gene: TRBJ1-6
clone size: NA
D gene: NA
V gene: TRBV5-6
CDR3 protein: CASSLGRAPLHF

J gene: TRBJ2-1
clone size: NA
D gene: NA
V gene: TRBV5-6
CDR3 protein: CASSLGTLYNEQFF

J gene: TRBJ2-7
clone size: NA
D gene: NA
V gene: TRBV5-6
CDR3 protein: CASSSRGYEQYF

J gene: TRBJ1-2
clone size: few
D gene: NA
V gene: TRBV6-2/TRBV6-3
CDR3 protein: CASSYSTHFNYGYTF

J gene: TRBJ2-3
clone size: NA
D gene: NA
V gene: TRBV11-1
CDR3 protein: CASSRSTDTQYF

J gene: TRBJ1-5
clone size: NA
D gene: NA
V gene: TRBV6-1
CDR3 protein: CASSEQGRSYQPQHF

J gene: TRBJ2-1
clone size: NA
D gene: TRBD1
V gene: TRBV4-3
CDR3 protein: CASSQAAGQGWNEQFF